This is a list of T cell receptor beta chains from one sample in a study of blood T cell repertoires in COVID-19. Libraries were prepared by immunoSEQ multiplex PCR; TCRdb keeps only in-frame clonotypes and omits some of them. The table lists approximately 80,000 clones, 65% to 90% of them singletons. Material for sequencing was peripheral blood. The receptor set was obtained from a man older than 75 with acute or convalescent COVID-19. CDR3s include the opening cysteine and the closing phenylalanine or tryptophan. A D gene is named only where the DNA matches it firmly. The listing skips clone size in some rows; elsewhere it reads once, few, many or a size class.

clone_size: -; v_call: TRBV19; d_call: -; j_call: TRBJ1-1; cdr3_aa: CASSFLSTEAFF; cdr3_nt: TGTGCCAGTAGTTTCCTATCCACTGAAGCTTTCTTT
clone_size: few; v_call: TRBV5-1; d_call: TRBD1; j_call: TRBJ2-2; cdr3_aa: CASSPGTANTGELFF; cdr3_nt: TGCGCCAGCAGCCCAGGGACAGCGAACACCGGGGAGCTGTTTTTT
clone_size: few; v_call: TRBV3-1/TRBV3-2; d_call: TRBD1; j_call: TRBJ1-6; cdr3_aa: CASSLSVTGGSSPLHF; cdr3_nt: TGTGCCAGCAGCCTTAGTGTGACAGGGGGCTCTTCACCCCTCCACTTT
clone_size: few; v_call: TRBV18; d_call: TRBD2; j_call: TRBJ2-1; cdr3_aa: CASSLFLAGGSDEQFF; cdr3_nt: TGTGCCAGCTCTCTATTCCTAGCGGGAGGAAGCGATGAGCAGTTCTTC
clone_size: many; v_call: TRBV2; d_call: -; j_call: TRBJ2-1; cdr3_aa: CASGVGYDSTDEQFF; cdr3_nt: TGTGCCAGCGGAGTAGGCTACGACTCGACAGATGAGCAGTTCTTC
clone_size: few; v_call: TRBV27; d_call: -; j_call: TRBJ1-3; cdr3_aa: CASSLTGATGNTIYF; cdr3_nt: TGTGCCAGCAGTTTAACTGGGGCAACGGGAAACACCATATATTTT
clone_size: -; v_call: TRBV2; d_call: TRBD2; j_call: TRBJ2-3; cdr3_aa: CASSDAAGGLDTQYF; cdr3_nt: TGTGCCAGCAGTGACGCAGCGGGAGGATTAGATACGCAGTATTTT
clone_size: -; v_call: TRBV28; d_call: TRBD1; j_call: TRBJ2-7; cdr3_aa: CASSLGQGDEQYF; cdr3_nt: TGTGCCAGCAGTCTCGGACAGGGGGACGAGCAGTACTTC
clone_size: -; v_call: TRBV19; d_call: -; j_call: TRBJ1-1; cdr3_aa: CASSPLRGGVTEAFF; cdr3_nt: TGTGCCAGTAGCCCGTTACGGGGGGGAGTCACTGAAGCTTTCTTT
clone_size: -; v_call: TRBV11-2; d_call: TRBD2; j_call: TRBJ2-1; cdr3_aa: CASSLEAGGSYNEQFF; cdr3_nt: TGTGCCAGCAGCTTAGAGGCGGGGGGCTCCTACAATGAGCAGTTCTTC
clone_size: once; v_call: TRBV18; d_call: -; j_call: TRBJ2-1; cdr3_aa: CASSHLGDEQFF; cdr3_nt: TGTGCCAGCTCACACCTCGGGGATGAGCAGTTCTTC
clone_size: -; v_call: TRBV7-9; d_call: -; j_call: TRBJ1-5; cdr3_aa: CASSAGIADQPQHF; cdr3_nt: TGTGCCAGCAGCGCAGGGATTGCGGATCAGCCCCAGCATTTT
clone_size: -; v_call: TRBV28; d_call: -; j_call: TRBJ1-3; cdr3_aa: CASSLISRGSTIYF; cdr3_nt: TGTGCCAGCAGTTTAATTTCTCGAGGATCCACCATATATTTT
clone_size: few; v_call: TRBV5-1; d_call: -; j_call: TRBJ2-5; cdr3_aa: CASTPRGRQETQYF; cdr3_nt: TGCGCCAGCACTCCCCGAGGGCGCCAAGAGACCCAGTACTTC
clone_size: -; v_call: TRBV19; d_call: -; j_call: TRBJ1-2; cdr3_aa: CASSERGDGYTF; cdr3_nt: TGTGCCAGTAGCGAGCGGGGGGATGGCTACACCTTC
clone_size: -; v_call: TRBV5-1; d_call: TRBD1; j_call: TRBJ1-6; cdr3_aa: CASSWGTANSPLHF; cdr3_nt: TGCGCCAGCAGCTGGGGGACAGCCAATTCACCCCTCCACTTT
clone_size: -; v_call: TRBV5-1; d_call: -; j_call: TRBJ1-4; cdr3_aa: CASSLDPDFATNEKLFF; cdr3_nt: TGCGCCAGCAGCTTGGACCCAGATTTTGCAACTAATGAAAAACTGTTTTTT
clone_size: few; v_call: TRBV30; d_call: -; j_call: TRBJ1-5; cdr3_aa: CAWSVLGGRNFNQPQHF; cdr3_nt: TGTGCCTGGAGTGTACTTGGAGGGAGAAATTTCAATCAGCCCCAGCATTTT
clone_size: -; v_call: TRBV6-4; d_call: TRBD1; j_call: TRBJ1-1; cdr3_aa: CASRDSLNTEAFF; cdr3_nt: TGTGCCAGCCGGGACAGTCTAAACACTGAAGCTTTCTTT
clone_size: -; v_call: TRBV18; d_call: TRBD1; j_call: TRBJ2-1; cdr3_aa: CASSLQGAGAVNEQFF; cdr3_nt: TGTGCCAGCTCATTACAGGGGGCTGGAGCGGTTAATGAGCAGTTCTTC
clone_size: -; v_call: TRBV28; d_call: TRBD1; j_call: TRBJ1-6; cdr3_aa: CASSLWPRQGRSPLHF; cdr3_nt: TGTGCCAGCAGTTTATGGCCCAGACAGGGGCGCTCACCCCTCCACTTT
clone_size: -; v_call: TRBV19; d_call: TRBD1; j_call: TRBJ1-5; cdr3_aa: CASSSDRVGQPQHF; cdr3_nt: TGTGCCAGTAGTTCCGACAGGGTAGGGCAGCCCCAGCATTTT
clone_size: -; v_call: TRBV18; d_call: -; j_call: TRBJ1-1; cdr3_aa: CASSPTMGATEAFF; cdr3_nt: TGTGCCAGCTCACCTACCATGGGGGCCACTGAAGCTTTCTTT
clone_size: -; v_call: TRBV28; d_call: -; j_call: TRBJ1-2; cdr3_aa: CATSPGGYYGYTF; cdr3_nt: TGTGCCACCTCACCCGGGGGATACTATGGCTACACCTTC
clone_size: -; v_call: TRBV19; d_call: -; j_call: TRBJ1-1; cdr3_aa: CASSRRGGGNTEAFF; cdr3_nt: TGTGCCAGTAGTAGGAGGGGAGGCGGTAACACTGAAGCTTTCTTT
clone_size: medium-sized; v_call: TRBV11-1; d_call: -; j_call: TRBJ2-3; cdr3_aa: CASSSSVPDTQYF; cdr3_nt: TGTGCCAGCAGCTCATCGGTTCCAGATACGCAGTATTTT
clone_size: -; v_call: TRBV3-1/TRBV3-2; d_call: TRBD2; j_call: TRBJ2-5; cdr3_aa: CASSQEGTSGETQYF; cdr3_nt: TGTGCCAGCAGCCAAGAAGGGACTAGCGGAGAGACCCAGTACTTC
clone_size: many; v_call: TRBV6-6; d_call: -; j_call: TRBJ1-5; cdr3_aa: CASSYIRVSQPQHF; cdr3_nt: TGTGCCAGCAGTTACATCAGGGTCAGTCAGCCCCAGCATTTT
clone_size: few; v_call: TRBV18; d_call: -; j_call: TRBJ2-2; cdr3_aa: CASSPTANTGELFF; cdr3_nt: TGTGCCAGCTCACCGACAGCTAACACCGGGGAGCTGTTTTTT
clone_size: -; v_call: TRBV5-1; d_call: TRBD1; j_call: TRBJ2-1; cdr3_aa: CASSLTPTGAEQFF; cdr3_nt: TGCGCCAGCAGCTTAACACCTACAGGGGCTGAGCAGTTCTTC
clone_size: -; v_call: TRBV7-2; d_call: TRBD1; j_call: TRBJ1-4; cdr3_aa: CASSEQGVNEKLFF; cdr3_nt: TGTGCCAGCAGCGAACAGGGGGTCAATGAAAAACTGTTTTTT
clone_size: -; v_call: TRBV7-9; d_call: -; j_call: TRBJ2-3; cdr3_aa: CASSLGQRTLGTDTQYF; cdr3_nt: TGTGCCAGCAGCTTAGGACAGAGAACCCTTGGGACAGATACGCAGTATTTT
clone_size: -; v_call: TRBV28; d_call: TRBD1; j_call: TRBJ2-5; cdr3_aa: CASSFGGTGGKTQYF; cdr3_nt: TGTGCCAGCAGTTTTGGTGGGACAGGGGGGAAGACCCAGTACTTC
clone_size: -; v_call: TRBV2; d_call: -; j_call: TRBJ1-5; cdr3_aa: CASSSNRAGQPQHF; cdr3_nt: TGTGCCAGCAGTTCTAACAGAGCTGGTCAGCCCCAGCATTTT
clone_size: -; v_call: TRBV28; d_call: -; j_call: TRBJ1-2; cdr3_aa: CASTPSGNYGYTF; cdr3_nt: TGTGCCAGCACCCCCTCCGGTAACTATGGCTACACCTTC
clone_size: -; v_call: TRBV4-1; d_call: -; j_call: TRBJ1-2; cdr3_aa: CASSQEPHQGRYGYTF; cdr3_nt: TGCGCCAGCAGCCAAGAACCTCACCAGGGGCGATATGGCTACACCTTC
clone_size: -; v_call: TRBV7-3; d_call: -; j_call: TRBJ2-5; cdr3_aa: CANPCGEETQYF; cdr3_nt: TGTGCCAACCCATGCGGCGAGGAGACCCAGTACTTC
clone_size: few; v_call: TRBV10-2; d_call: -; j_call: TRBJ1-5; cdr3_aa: CASSVSGGNQPQHF; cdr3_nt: TGCGCCAGCAGTGTGTCAGGGGGCAATCAGCCCCAGCATTTT
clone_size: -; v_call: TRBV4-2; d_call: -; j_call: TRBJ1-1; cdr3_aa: CASSQATGVNTEAFF; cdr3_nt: TGTGCCAGCAGCCAAGCCACGGGGGTTAACACTGAAGCTTTCTTT
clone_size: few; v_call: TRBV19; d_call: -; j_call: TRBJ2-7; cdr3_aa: CASSPSWARSYEQYF; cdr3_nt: TGTGCCAGTAGTCCTTCCTGGGCCAGGTCCTACGAGCAGTACTTC